These T cell receptor beta chains were read from a single sample in a study of blood T cell repertoires in COVID-19. The assay was immunoSEQ multiplex PCR, and TCRdb's table has in-frame clones only and misses some. The sample includes about 110,000 clones, around 85% of them seen just once. Sequencing was done on a sample of peripheral blood. Receptor source: a man in his 70s with active or convalescent COVID-19. CDR3s include the opening cysteine and the closing phenylalanine or tryptophan. The D gene is left open where the match is weak. Rows give clone size only sometimes, using once, few, many, or a class for an expanded clone.

clone size: -
J gene: TRBJ2-5
D gene: -
V gene: TRBV11-2
CDR3 protein: CASSLDGRSVETQYF
CDR3 DNA: TGTGCCAGCAGCTTAGATGGGAGAAGCGTGGAGACCCAGTACTTC

clone size: -
J gene: TRBJ2-3
D gene: -
V gene: TRBV7-6
CDR3 protein: CASSLGGTRTDTQYF
CDR3 DNA: TGTGCCAGCAGCTTAGGAGGGACTCGCACAGATACGCAGTATTTT

clone size: -
J gene: TRBJ2-2
D gene: -
V gene: TRBV2
CDR3 protein: CASRETVRSTGELFF
CDR3 DNA: TGTGCCAGCAGGGAGACAGTTCGTTCCACCGGGGAGCTGTTTTTT

clone size: -
J gene: TRBJ2-1
D gene: TRBD1
V gene: TRBV5-1
CDR3 protein: CASSLDLRQGSNEQFF
CDR3 DNA: TGCGCCAGCAGCTTGGACCTCCGACAGGGTTCGAATGAGCAGTTCTTC

clone size: -
J gene: TRBJ1-4
D gene: TRBD1
V gene: TRBV2
CDR3 protein: CASVANRDSEKLFF
CDR3 DNA: TGTGCCAGTGTCGCGAACCGGGACAGTGAAAAACTGTTTTTT

clone size: -
J gene: TRBJ2-5
D gene: TRBD2
V gene: TRBV19
CDR3 protein: CASSPRGGPWETQYF
CDR3 DNA: TGTGCCAGTAGCCCCCGGGGGGGGCCCTGGGAGACCCAGTACTTC

clone size: many
J gene: TRBJ2-1
D gene: TRBD2
V gene: TRBV30
CDR3 protein: CAWTPTGLAGGRYNEQFF
CDR3 DNA: TGTGCCTGGACTCCCACCGGACTAGCGGGAGGGAGGTACAATGAGCAGTTCTTC

clone size: few
J gene: TRBJ1-1
D gene: -
V gene: TRBV27
CDR3 protein: CASSPGHAEAFF
CDR3 DNA: TGTGCCAGCAGTCCCGGACACGCTGAAGCTTTCTTT

clone size: -
J gene: TRBJ1-5
D gene: -
V gene: TRBV11-2
CDR3 protein: CASSLDGSNQPQHF
CDR3 DNA: TGTGCCAGCAGCCTCGACGGGAGCAATCAGCCCCAGCATTTT

clone size: -
J gene: TRBJ2-3
D gene: TRBD1
V gene: TRBV6-6
CDR3 protein: CASSYAGQGDTQYF
CDR3 DNA: TGTGCCAGCAGTTACGCGGGACAGGGGGATACGCAGTATTTT

clone size: -
J gene: TRBJ1-3
D gene: -
V gene: TRBV18
CDR3 protein: CASSPGGADSGNTIYF
CDR3 DNA: TGTGCCAGCTCACCTGGAGGGGCGGATTCTGGAAACACCATATATTTT

clone size: -
J gene: TRBJ1-2
D gene: -
V gene: TRBV12-3/TRBV12-4
CDR3 protein: CASSFRGLYGYTF
CDR3 DNA: TGTGCCAGCAGTTTCCGGGGACTCTATGGCTACACCTTC

clone size: -
J gene: TRBJ2-2
D gene: -
V gene: TRBV12-1
CDR3 protein: CASSSTGHANTGELFF
CDR3 DNA: TGTGCCAGCAGCTCGACAGGACATGCGAACACCGGGGAGCTGTTTTTT

clone size: -
J gene: TRBJ1-3
D gene: TRBD1
V gene: TRBV19
CDR3 protein: CASSYRDRRNTIYF
CDR3 DNA: TGTGCCAGTAGTTACCGGGACAGGAGAAACACCATATATTTT

clone size: -
J gene: TRBJ1-2
D gene: -
V gene: TRBV5-6
CDR3 protein: CASSFTASYGYTF
CDR3 DNA: TGTGCCAGCAGCTTTACAGCATCCTATGGCTACACCTTC

clone size: once
J gene: TRBJ2-1
D gene: TRBD2
V gene: TRBV5-4
CDR3 protein: CASSLGGGVKGEQFF
CDR3 DNA: TGTGCCAGCAGCCTTGGGGGAGGGGTGAAGGGTGAGCAGTTCTTC

clone size: once
J gene: TRBJ1-4
D gene: TRBD1
V gene: TRBV19
CDR3 protein: CASSVTGVRKLFF
CDR3 DNA: TGTGCCAGTAGCGTCACAGGGGTCAGAAAACTGTTTTTT

clone size: -
J gene: TRBJ2-2
D gene: TRBD2
V gene: TRBV5-6
CDR3 protein: CASSLGLAGPFTGELFF
CDR3 DNA: TGTGCCAGCAGCCTGGGACTAGCGGGACCTTTCACCGGGGAGCTGTTTTTT

clone size: -
J gene: TRBJ1-1
D gene: TRBD1
V gene: TRBV2
CDR3 protein: CASSEGQGRLDTEAFF
CDR3 DNA: TGTGCCAGCAGTGAGGGACAGGGGAGGCTGGACACTGAAGCTTTCTTT

clone size: -
J gene: TRBJ2-1
D gene: TRBD2
V gene: TRBV28
CDR3 protein: CASSLLSGSLNNEQFF
CDR3 DNA: TGTGCCAGCAGTCTCCTAAGCGGGAGCCTAAACAATGAGCAGTTCTTC

clone size: once
J gene: TRBJ2-5
D gene: TRBD1
V gene: TRBV5-1
CDR3 protein: CASSLVSQGAQETQYF
CDR3 DNA: TGCGCCAGCAGCTTGGTTTCCCAGGGGGCACAAGAGACCCAGTACTTC

clone size: -
J gene: TRBJ1-1
D gene: TRBD1
V gene: TRBV2
CDR3 protein: CASSVEQGEGAEAFF
CDR3 DNA: TGTGCCAGCAGTGTTGAGCAGGGGGAAGGGGCTGAAGCTTTCTTT

clone size: -
J gene: TRBJ1-1
D gene: -
V gene: TRBV6-5
CDR3 protein: CASQTGSMAFF
CDR3 DNA: TGTGCCAGCCAAACAGGGTCGATGGCTTTCTTT

clone size: -
J gene: TRBJ2-1
D gene: TRBD1
V gene: TRBV12-5
CDR3 protein: CASERGTGVDNEQFF
CDR3 DNA: TGTGCTAGTGAACGCGGGACAGGGGTTGACAATGAGCAGTTCTTC

clone size: -
J gene: TRBJ2-5
D gene: TRBD1
V gene: TRBV2
CDR3 protein: CASRDRAAETQYF
CDR3 DNA: TGTGCCAGCCGGGACAGGGCGGCAGAGACCCAGTACTTC

clone size: many
J gene: TRBJ1-2
D gene: -
V gene: TRBV2
CDR3 protein: CASSRQTEIYGYTF
CDR3 DNA: TGTGCCAGCAGTCGACAGACCGAGATCTATGGCTACACCTTC

clone size: -
J gene: TRBJ2-7
D gene: TRBD1
V gene: TRBV19
CDR3 protein: CASRGTGNYEQYF
CDR3 DNA: TGTGCCAGTAGGGGGACAGGGAACTACGAGCAGTACTTC

clone size: -
J gene: TRBJ1-2
D gene: -
V gene: TRBV25-1
CDR3 protein: CASSEGGASGYTF
CDR3 DNA: TGTGCCAGCAGTGAAGGGGGCGCGTCCGGCTACACCTTC

clone size: -
J gene: TRBJ2-3
D gene: -
V gene: TRBV5-4
CDR3 protein: CASSLGRAPVDTQYF
CDR3 DNA: TGTGCCAGCAGCTTGGGCAGGGCTCCGGTAGATACGCAGTATTTT

clone size: few
J gene: TRBJ2-5
D gene: -
V gene: TRBV20-1
CDR3 protein: CSAREGATKGTQYF
CDR3 DNA: TGCAGTGCTCGTGAGGGAGCCACGAAGGGGACCCAGTACTTC

clone size: -
J gene: TRBJ2-3
D gene: TRBD2
V gene: TRBV3-1/TRBV3-2
CDR3 protein: CASSQGGTSGSRDTQYF
CDR3 DNA: TGTGCCAGCAGCCAAGGAGGGACTAGCGGGAGTAGAGATACGCAGTATTTT

clone size: -
J gene: TRBJ2-7
D gene: -
V gene: TRBV20-1
CDR3 protein: CSATVAYEQYF
CDR3 DNA: TGCAGTGCCACGGTGGCCTACGAGCAGTACTTC

clone size: -
J gene: TRBJ2-3
D gene: TRBD2
V gene: TRBV9
CDR3 protein: CASSVATGLVGDTQYF
CDR3 DNA: TGTGCCAGCAGCGTAGCTACCGGACTAGTGGGTGATACGCAGTATTTT